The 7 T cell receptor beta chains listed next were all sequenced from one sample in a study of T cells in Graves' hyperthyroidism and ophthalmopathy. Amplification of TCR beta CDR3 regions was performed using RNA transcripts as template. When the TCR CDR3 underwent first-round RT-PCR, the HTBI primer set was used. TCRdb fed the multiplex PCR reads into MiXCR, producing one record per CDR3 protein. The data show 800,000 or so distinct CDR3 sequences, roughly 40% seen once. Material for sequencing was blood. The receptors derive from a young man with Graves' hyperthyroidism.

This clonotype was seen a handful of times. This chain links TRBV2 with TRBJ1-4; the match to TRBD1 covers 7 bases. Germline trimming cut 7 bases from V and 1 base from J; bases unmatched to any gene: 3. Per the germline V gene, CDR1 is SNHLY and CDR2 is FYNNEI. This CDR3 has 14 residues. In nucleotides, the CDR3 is TGTGCCAGCATCTACAGGGGAACTAATGAAAAACTGTTTTTT. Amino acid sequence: CASIYRGTNEKLFF.

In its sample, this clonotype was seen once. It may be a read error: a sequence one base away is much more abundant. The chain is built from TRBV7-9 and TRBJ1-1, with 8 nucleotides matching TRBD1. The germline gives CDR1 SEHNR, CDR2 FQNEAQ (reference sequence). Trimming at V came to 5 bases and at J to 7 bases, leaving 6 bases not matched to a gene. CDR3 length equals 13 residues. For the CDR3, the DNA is TGTGCCAGCAGCCTGGACAGGGCCTATGAAGCTTTCTTT. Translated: CASSLDRAYEAFF.

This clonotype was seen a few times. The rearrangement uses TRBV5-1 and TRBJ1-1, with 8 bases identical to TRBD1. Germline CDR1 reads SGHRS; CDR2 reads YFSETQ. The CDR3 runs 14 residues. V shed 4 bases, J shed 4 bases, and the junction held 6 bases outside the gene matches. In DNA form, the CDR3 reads TGCGCCAGCAGCGAAGGACAGGGTCTCACTGAAGCTTTCTTT. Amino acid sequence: CASSEGQGLTEAFF.

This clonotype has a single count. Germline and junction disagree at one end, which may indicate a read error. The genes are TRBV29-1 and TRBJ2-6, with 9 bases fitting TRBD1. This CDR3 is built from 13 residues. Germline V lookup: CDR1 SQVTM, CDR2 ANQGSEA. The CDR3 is CSVMTGGGYTEAF. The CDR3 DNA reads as TGCAGCGTAATGACAGGGGGTGGTTATACTGAAGCTTTC.

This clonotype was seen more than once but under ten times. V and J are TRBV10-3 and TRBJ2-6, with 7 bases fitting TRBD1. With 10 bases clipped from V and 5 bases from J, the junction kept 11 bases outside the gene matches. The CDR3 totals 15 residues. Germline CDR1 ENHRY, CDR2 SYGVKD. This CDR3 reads CASSHDRVRANVLTF. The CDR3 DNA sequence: TGTGCCAGCAGCCACGACAGGGTGAGGGCCAACGTCCTGACTTTC.

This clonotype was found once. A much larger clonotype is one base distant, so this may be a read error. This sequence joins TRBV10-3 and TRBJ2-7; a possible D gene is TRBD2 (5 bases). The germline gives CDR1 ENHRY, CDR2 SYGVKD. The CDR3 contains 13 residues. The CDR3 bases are TGTGCCATCAGTGACCCTAGCTCCTACGGGCAGTACTTC. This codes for CAISDPSSYGQYF.

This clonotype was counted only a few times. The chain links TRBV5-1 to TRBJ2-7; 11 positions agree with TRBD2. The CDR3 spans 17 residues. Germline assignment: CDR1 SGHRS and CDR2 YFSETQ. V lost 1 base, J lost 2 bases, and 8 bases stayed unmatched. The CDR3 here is CASSLKGTSGSTYEQYF. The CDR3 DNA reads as TGCGCCAGCAGCTTGAAAGGCACTAGCGGGAGTACCTACGAGCAGTACTTC.